The sample holds a few counts of the clone carrying this T cell receptor beta chain. Its antigen is unknown. Donors were all healthy Caucasians. Germline V gene sequence: CDR1 SEHNR, CDR2 FQNEAQ (reference sequence). The junction had 9 bases not matched to a gene; V was cut back by 9 bases and J by 2 bases. The CDR3 contains 15 residues. This specimen comes from a study of identical twins. A universal primer site was added by template switching, and unique molecular identifiers were carried by the cDNA. TCRdb reprocessed the 5' RACE reads with MiXCR, giving one entry per CDR3 protein. The top ten hold about 2% of the sample, which has hundreds of thousands of distinct CDR3 sequences, 6% to 6.5% seen once. Notes on the study in general: For out-of-frame alpha sequences shared by twins, low generation probability was in excess. For cord blood, abundant beta clonotypes had fewer insertions, unlike memory repertoires, which showed none.

The rearrangement links TRBV7-9 to TRBJ2-1; 8 nucleotides line up with TRBD2. What was sequenced was naive T cells sorted from blood. This TCR came from a young man in good health. In nucleotides, the CDR3 is TGTGCCAGTGGGGGCAGCGGGGGTACCTACAATGAGCAGTTCTTC. It encodes CASGGSGGTYNEQFF. The full variable domain, in which reference TRBV7-9 and TRBJ2-1 provide the parts outside the CDR3, is DTGVSQNPRHKITKRGQNVTFRCDPISEHNRLYWYRQTLGQGPEFLTYFQNEAQLEKSRLLSDRFSAERPKGSFSTLEIQRTEQGDSAMYLCASGGSGGTYNEQFFGPGTRLTVL.